This TCR beta chain was retrieved from a study of T cells expressing NK-cell markers. After re-calling the 5' RACE reads, TCRdb lists one entry per CDR3 protein, DNA absent. The sample data list about 460,000 distinct CDR3 sequences. The CDR3 totals 18 residues. CDR1 is DFQATT and CDR2 is SNEGSKA in the germline V gene (reference sequence). The V gene is TRBV20-1, the J gene TRBJ1-2; absent DNA, TCRdb's TRBD1 call cannot be checked. The specimen was blood T cells: a sorted CD56 or NKG2C T cell subset, CD4+ or CD8+ T cells, or bulk PBMC T cells (not recorded which). This receptor was taken from a woman aged 45-60 years in good health. CDR3: CSALTEGDRGFKGYGYTF.